This entry is about one TCR beta chain. The target antigen is unknown. Germline CDR1 and CDR2: SEHNR and FQNEAQ (reference sequence). The CDR3 spans 14 residues. Trimming removed 5 bases from V and 0 bases from J, with 10 bases in between. The data were obtained in a study of Ad26.COV2.S vaccination and SARS-CoV-2 variants. Study-level points and caveats: Analyses of TCR breadth and depth may have underestimated total T cell responses. The breadth of spike-specific CD8+ and CD4+ T cell responses after vaccination was reportedly substantial. Vaccinated individuals (as opposed to placebo recipients) had higher spike-specific TCR breadth. Non-spike TCR breadth was similar in vaccine and placebo recipients.

TCRdb keeps only in-frame clones here, not all; method: immunoSEQ multiplex PCR. The table lists about 180,000 clones, roughly nine tenths of them singletons. The sample was peripheral blood, taken after recovery from COVID-19. V usage is TRBV7-9 and J usage is TRBJ2-5, with D uncertain. The sequence came from a human donor who had recovered from COVID-19. CDR3 region: CASSHDWNQETQYF. The CDR3, as DNA: TGTGCCAGCAGCCATGACTGGAACCAAGAGACCCAGTACTTC.